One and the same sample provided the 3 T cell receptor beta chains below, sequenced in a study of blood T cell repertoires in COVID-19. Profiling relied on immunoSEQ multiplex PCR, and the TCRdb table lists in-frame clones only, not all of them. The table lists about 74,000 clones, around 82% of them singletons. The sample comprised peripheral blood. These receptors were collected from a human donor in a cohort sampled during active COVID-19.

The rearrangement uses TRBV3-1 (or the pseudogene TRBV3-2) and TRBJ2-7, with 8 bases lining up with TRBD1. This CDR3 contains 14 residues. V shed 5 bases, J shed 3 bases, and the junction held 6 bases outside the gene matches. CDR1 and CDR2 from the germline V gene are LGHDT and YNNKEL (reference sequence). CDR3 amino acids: CASSSRQGYYEQYF. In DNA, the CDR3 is TGTGCCAGCAGCTCTCGACAGGGGTACTACGAGCAGTACTTC.

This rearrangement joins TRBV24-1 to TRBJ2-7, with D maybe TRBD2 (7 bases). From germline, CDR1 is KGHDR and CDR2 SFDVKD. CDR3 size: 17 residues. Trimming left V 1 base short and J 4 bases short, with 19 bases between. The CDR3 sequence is CATSDLPLKGGRYEQYF. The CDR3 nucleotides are TGTGCCACCAGTGATTTACCTCTAAAGGGGGGGCGGTACGAGCAGTACTTC.

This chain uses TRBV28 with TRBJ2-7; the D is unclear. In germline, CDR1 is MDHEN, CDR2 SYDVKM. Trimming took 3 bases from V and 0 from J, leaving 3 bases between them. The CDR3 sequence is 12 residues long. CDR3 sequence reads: CASSFSSYEQYF. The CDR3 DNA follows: TGTGCCAGCAGTTTCAGCTCCTACGAGCAGTACTTC.